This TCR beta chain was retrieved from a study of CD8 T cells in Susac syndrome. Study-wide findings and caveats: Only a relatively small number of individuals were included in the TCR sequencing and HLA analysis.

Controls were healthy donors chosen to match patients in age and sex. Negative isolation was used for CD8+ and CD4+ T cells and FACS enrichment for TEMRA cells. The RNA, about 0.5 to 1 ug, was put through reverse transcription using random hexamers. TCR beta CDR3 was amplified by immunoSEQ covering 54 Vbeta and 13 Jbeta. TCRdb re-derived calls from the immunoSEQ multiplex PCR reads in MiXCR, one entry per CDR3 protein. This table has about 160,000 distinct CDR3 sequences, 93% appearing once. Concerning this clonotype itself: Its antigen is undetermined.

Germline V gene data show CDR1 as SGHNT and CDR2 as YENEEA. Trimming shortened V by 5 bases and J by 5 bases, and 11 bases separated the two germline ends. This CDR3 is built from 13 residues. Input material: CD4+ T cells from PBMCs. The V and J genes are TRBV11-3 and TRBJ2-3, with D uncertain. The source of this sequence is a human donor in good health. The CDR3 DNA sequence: TGTGCCAGCAGCCTCCACAGAGAAGATACGCAGTATTTT. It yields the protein CASSLHREDTQYF. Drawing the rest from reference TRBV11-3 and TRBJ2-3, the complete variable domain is EAGVVQSPRYKIIEKKQPVAFWCNPISGHNTLYWYLQNLGQGPELLIRYENEEAVDDSQLPKDRFSAERLKGVDSTLKIQPAELGDSAVYLCASSLHREDTQYFGPGTRLTVL.